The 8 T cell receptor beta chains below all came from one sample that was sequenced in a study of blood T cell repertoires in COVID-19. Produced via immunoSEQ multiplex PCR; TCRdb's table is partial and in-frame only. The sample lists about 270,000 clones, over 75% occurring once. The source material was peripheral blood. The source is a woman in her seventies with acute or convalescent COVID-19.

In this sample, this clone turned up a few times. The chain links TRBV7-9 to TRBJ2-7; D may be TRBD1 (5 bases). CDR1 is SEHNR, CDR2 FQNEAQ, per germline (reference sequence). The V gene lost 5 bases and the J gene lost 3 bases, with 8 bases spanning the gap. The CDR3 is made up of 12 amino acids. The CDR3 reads CASSGRGYEQYF. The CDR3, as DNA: TGTGCCAGCAGCGGTAGGGGCTACGAGCAGTACTTC.

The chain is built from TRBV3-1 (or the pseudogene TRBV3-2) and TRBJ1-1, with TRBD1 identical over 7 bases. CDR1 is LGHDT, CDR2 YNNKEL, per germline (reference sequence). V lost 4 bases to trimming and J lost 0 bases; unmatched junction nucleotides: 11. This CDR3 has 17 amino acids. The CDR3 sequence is CASSPALGQTMNTEAFF. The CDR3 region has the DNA TGTGCCAGCAGCCCTGCCTTGGGACAGACCATGAACACTGAAGCTTTCTTT.

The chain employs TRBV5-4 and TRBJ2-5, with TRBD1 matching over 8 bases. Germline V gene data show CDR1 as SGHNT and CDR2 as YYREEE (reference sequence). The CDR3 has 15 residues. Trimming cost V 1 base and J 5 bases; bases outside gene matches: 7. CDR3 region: CASSLTRGRLETQYF. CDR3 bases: TGTGCCAGCAGCTTGACCAGGGGGCGGCTTGAGACCCAGTACTTC.

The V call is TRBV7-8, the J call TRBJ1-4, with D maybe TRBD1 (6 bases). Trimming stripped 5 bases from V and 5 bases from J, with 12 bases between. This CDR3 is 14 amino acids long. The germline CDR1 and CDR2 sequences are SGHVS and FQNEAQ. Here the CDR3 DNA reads TGTGCCAGCAGCCTACAGGGTGGGAATGAAAAACTGTTTTTT. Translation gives CASSLQGGNEKLFF.

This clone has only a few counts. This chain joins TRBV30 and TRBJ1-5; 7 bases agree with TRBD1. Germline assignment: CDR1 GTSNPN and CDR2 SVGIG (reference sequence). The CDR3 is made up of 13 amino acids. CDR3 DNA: TGTGCTACCGGGACAGCCTTCGATCAGCCCCAGCATTTT. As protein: CATGTAFDQPQHF.

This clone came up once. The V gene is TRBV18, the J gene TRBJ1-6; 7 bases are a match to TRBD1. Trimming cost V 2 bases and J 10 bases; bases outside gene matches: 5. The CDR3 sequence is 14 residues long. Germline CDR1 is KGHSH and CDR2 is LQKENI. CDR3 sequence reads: CASSPDRAGSPLHF. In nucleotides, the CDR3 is TGTGCCAGCTCACCAGACAGGGCCGGGTCACCCCTCCACTTT.

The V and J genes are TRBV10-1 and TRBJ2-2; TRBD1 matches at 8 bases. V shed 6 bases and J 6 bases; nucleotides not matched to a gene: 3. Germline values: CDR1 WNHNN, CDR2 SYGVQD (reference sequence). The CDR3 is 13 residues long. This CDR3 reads CASRGQGAGELFF. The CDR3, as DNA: TGCGCCAGCAGAGGACAGGGTGCCGGGGAGCTGTTTTTT.

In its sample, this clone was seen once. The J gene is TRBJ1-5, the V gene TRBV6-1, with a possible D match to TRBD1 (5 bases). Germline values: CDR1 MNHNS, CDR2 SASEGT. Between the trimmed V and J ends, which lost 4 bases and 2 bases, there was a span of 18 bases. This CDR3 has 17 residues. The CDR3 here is CASSAVPGGGGNQPQHF. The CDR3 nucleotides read TGTGCCAGCAGTGCCGTTCCGGGGGGAGGAGGCAATCAGCCCCAGCATTTT.